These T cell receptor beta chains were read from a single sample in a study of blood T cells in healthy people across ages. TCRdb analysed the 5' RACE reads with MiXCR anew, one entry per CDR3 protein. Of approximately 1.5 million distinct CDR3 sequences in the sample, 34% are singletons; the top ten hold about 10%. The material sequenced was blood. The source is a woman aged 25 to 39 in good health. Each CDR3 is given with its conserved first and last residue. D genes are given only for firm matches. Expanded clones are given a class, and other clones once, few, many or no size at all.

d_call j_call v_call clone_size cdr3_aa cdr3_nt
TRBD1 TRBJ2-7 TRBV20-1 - CSAWTGNIYEQYF TGCAGTGCATGGACAGGGAATATCTACGAGCAGTACTTC
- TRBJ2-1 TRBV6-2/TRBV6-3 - CASSRGPRNEQFF TGTGCCAGCAGCCGAGGCCCCAGAAATGAGCAGTTCTTC
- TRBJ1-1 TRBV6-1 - CASNLLGHNTEAFF TGTGCCAGCAATCTTCTGGGTCACAACACTGAAGCTTTCTTT
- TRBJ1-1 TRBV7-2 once CASSACDSKNTEAFF TGTGCCAGCAGCGCCTGCGACAGCAAGAACACTGAAGCTTTCTTT
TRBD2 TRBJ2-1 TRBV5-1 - CASSTIAGSSYNEQFF TGCGCCAGCAGCACCATAGCGGGTAGCTCCTACAATGAGCAGTTCTTC
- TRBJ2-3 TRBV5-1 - CASSPGSDATQYF TGCGCCAGCAGCCCGGGCTCTGACGCGACGCAGTATTTT
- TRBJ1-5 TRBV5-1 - CASPTQPQHF TGCGCCAGCCCCACTCAGCCCCAGCATTTT
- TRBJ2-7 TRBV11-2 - CASSHWGSSYEQYF TGTGCCAGCAGTCATTGGGGGAGCTCCTACGAGCAGTACTTC
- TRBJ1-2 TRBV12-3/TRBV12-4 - CASKRTDADGYTF TGTGCCAGCAAAAGGACTGATGCTGATGGCTACACCTTC
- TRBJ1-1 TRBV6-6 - CASSQTRVTEAFF TGTGCCAGCAGCCAGACCCGGGTCACTGAAGCTTTCTTT
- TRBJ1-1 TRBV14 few CASSQRRSDWGLNTEAFF TGTGCCAGCAGCCAACGACGGTCGGATTGGGGATTGAACACTGAAGCTTTCTTT
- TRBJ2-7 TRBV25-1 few CASSEGWGGSYEQYF TGTGCCAGCAGTGAAGGTTGGGGCGGCTCCTACGAGCAGTACTTC
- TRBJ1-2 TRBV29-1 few CSVAQGDYGYTF TGCAGCGTTGCTCAGGGAGACTATGGCTACACCTTC
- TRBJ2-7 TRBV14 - CASSQDLGSEQYF TGCGCCAGCAGCCAAGATCTTGGGAGCGAGCAGTACTTC
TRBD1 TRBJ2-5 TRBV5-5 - CANNLFAGRGLGETQYF TGTGCCAACAACTTGTTCGCAGGCAGGGGGTTAGGAGAGACCCAGTACTTC